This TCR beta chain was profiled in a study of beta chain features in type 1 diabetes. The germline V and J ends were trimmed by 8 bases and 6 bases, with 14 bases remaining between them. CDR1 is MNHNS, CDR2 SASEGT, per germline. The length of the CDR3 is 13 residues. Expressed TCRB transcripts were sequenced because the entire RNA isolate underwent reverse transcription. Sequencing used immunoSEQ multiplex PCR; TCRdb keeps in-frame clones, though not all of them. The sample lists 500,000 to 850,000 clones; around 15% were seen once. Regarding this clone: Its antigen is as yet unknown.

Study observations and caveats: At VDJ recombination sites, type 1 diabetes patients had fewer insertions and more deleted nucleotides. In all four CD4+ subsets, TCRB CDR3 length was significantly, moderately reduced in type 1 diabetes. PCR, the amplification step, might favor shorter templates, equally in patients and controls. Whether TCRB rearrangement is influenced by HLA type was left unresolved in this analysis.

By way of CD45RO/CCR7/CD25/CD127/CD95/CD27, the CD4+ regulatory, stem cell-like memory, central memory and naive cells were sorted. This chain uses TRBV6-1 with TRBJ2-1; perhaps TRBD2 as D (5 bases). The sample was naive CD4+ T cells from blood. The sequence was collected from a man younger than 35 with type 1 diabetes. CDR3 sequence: CASERERSNEQFF. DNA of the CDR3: TGTGCCAGCGAGAGAGAGCGGTCCAATGAGCAGTTCTTC.